A single sample gave rise to the 12 T cell receptor beta chains below, sequenced in a study of T-cell memory formation after mild COVID-19. A single record per CDR3 protein comes from TCRdb applying MiXCR to the 5' RACE reads. This table has under 700,000 distinct CDR3 sequences, 20% appearing once. The sample was PBMCs or a T cell subset sorted from them (not recorded which). These receptors came from an adult woman who had mild COVID-19 (a few samples of this study predate the infection). Cell type and time point are not known.

This clonotype was seen a few times. The chain carries TRBV7-9 and TRBJ2-7, with D tentatively TRBD1 or TRBD2 (5 bases each). Looked up from germline, CDR1 is SEHNR and CDR2 is FQNEAQ (reference sequence). This CDR3 has 16 amino acids. The germline V and J ends were trimmed by 1 base and 6 bases, with 19 bases remaining between them. The CDR3 here is CASSLGGLPTAAEQYF. The CDR3 coding sequence is TGTGCCAGCAGCTTAGGAGGACTTCCGACAGCGGCCGAGCAGTACTTC.

Only a few counts were recorded for this clonotype. The V gene is TRBV4-2, the J gene TRBJ2-1; D may be TRBD2 (5 bases). Trimming took off 3 bases at V and 0 bases at J, with 12 bases between the two ends. The CDR3 contains 16 residues. The germline V gene has CDR1 LGHNA and CDR2 YNFKEQ. The CDR3 DNA reads as TGTGCCAGCAGCCACAACACGGGGAGCTCCTACAATGAGCAGTTCTTC. Its protein product is CASSHNTGSSYNEQFF.

This clonotype was seen once. The V call is TRBV12-3 or TRBV12-4, the J call TRBJ2-7; 10 nucleotides align to TRBD1. The CDR3 length is 12 residues. The ends lost 4 bases at V and 10 bases at J; junction bases unmatched: 4. Here the CDR3 DNA reads TGTGCCAGCAGTTCCAGACAGGGGGCCCAGTACTTC. Protein product: CASSSRQGAQYF.

The V call is TRBV30, the J call TRBJ1-2; possible D gene TRBD1, 6 bases. CDR1 and CDR2 (germline): GTSNPN, SVGIG (reference sequence). Trimming stripped 3 bases from V and 3 bases from J, with 20 bases between. The CDR3 covers 16 residues. DNA for the CDR3: TGTGCCTGGAGCGGGGGAGGCCCGGGGGCTTACTATGGCTACACCTTC. It encodes CAWSGGGPGAYYGYTF.

This clonotype was observed at least ten times. The V call is TRBV4-3, the J call TRBJ2-1; 9 nucleotides align to TRBD2. Germline V CDR1 and CDR2: LGHNA, YSLEER. V gave up 0 bases and J gave up 5 bases; unmatched junction bases: 8. The CDR3 covers 17 residues. CDR3 amino acids: CASSQDVRRGGDNEQFF. CDR3 in DNA: TGCGCCAGCAGCCAAGATGTTCGGCGGGGGGGAGACAATGAGCAGTTCTTC.

V is TRBV6-5 and J is TRBJ2-7; D is possibly TRBD2 (6 bases). Per germline, CDR1 MNHEY and CDR2 SVGAGI. This CDR3 has 14 residues. V gave up 5 bases and J gave up 3 bases, with 14 bases separating them. The CDR3 reads CASSPSRGNYEQYF. CDR3 nucleotides: TGTGCCAGCAGTCCCTCCCGCGGGAACTACGAGCAGTACTTC.

CDR3 sequence: CASSRPGGAYEQYF. CDR3 DNA: TGCGCCAGCAGCCGCCCTGGCGGAGCCTACGAGCAGTACTTC. J is TRBJ2-7 and V is TRBV5-1; D remains unclear. The germline CDR1 and CDR2 sequences are SGHRS and YFSETQ. Deletions cut 4 bases from V and 2 bases from J, with 13 bases between. CDR3 length: 14 amino acids.

This chain joins TRBV2 and TRBJ2-7, with 7 bases lining up with TRBD1. V lost 5 bases and J lost 5; bases outside the gene matches: 12. Germline-derived CDR1 and CDR2 are SNHLY and FYNNEI. The CDR3 runs 15 residues. Here the CDR3 DNA reads TGTGCCAGCAGTAACCTAGAGACAGGGATCAACGAGCAGTACTTC. This codes for CASSNLETGINEQYF.

The chain couples TRBV7-3 to TRBJ2-7; possibly TRBD1 or TRBD2 for D (5 bases each). The CDR3 is made up of 15 amino acids. Between the trimmed V and J ends, which lost 5 bases and 5 bases, there was a span of 19 bases. Germline V gives CDR1 SGHTA, CDR2 FQGTGA. The chain's CDR3 is CASSPQGERVHEQYF. CDR3 DNA: TGTGCCAGCAGCCCCCAAGGGGAGAGGGTTCACGAGCAGTACTTC.

Here the CDR3 DNA reads TGTGCCAGCAGTTTAGAGGGCAGCCTCACAGATACGCAGTATTTT. This translates into CASSLEGSLTDTQYF. This chain connects TRBV12-3 or TRBV12-4 to TRBJ2-3; unclear D gene. This CDR3 is 15 amino acids long. V was pared by 1 base and J by 2 bases, with 10 bases between.

This clonotype was detected only a few times. This chain links TRBV7-9 with TRBJ2-1; no clear D. The CDR3 spans 12 residues. The germline V and J ends were trimmed by 5 bases and 7 bases, with 9 bases remaining between them. Looked up from germline, CDR1 is SEHNR and CDR2 is FQNEAQ (reference sequence). In nucleotides, the CDR3 is TGTGCCAGCAGCCGACTCCCGAATGAGCAGTTCTTC. It specifies CASSRLPNEQFF.

The genes are TRBV7-9 and TRBJ2-2; TRBD1 aligns across 10 bases. The CDR3 is made up of 15 amino acids. CDR1 and CDR2 from the germline V gene are SEHNR and FQNEAQ (reference sequence). After removal of 1 base from V and 6 bases from J, the junction contained 2 bases not matched to a gene. The CDR3 spells CASSLVTGGAGELFF. The CDR3 nucleotides are TGTGCCAGCAGCTTAGTGACAGGGGGCGCCGGGGAGCTGTTTTTT.